This T cell receptor (beta chain) was recovered during a study of blood T cell repertoires in COVID-19. Study-wide context: Acute and convalescent COVID-19 samples came from the United States, Italy and Spain. PBMCs, B-cell-depleted T cells, or T cells provided the cDNA or gDNA that made up the material.

The CDR3 runs 14 residues. V dropped 4 bases and J dropped 0; count of bases not matched to a gene: 3. The germline gives CDR1 SGDLS, CDR2 YYNGEE. Per the study methods: Amplified reference gene primers provided the basis for estimating nucleated cell counts. Repertoires were generated with immunoSEQ multiplex PCR, while TCRdb's copy carries only in-frame clones and drops some. V, J and clone size are those of that table, while D and trimming were read from the DNA. Among some 490,000 clones, roughly 85% were seen once, and the ten largest hold more than 3%. This receptor was obtained from a human donor in a cohort sampled during active COVID-19. The sequenced material came from peripheral blood. V gene TRBV9 combines with J gene TRBJ2-7; TRBD2 aligns across 8 bases. CDR3 protein: CASSKAGVSYEQYF. The CDR3 bases are TGTGCCAGCAGCAAAGCGGGAGTCTCCTACGAGCAGTACTTC.